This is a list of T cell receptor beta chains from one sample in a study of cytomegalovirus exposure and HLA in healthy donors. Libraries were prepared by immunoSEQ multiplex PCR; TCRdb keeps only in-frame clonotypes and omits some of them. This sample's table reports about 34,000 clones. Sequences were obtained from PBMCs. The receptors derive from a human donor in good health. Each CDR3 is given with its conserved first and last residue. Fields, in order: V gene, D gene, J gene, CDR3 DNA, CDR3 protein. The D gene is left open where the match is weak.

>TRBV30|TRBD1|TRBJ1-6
TGTGCCTGGGGGTCAAGACAGGGAAAATTCTATAATTCACCCCTCCACTTT
CAWGSRQGKFYNSPLHF
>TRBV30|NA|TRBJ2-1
TGTGCCTGGAGTTCAGGGACTGGGGACAATGAGCAGTTCTTC
CAWSSGTGDNEQFF
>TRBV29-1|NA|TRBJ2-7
TGCAGAGTCGCGGGGCCTGAGCAGTACTTC
CRVAGPEQYF
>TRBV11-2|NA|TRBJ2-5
TGTGCCAGCAGCTTCCATCAGGGGAGGGTGTTCGATGAGACCCAGTACTTC
CASSFHQGRVFDETQYF
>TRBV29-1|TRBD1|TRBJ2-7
TGCAGCGTTGACCCAGGGACAGGGAGGTACGAGCAGTACTTC
CSVDPGTGRYEQYF
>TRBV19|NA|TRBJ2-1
TGTGCCAGTAGCCGTGGAGGCAGAAACAATGAGCAGTTCTTC
CASSRGGRNNEQFF
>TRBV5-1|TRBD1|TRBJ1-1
TGCGCCAGCAGCTTAACAAGACAGGGGAGAACTGAAGCTTTCTTT
CASSLTRQGRTEAFF
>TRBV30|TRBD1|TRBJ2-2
TGTGCCTGGAGTGTCGACAGGGGTTACACCGGGGAGCTGTTTTTT
CAWSVDRGYTGELFF
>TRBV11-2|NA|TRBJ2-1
TGTGCCAGCAGCTGGGAGAAGAATGAGCAGTTCTTC
CASSWEKNEQFF
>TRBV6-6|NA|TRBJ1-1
TGTGCCAGCAGTTACGTGCAGGGTGGGACTGAAGCTTTCTTT
CASSYVQGGTEAFF
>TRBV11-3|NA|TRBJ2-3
TGTGCCAGCAGCCCCAGAATGACAGATACGCAGTATTTT
CASSPRMTDTQYF
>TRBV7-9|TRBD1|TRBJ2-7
TGTGCCAGCAGCCCCATTGGGACAGGGGCCTACGAGCAGTACTTC
CASSPIGTGAYEQYF
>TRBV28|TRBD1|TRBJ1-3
TGTGCCAGCAGTTTAGGACAGGGGGAGAACACCATATATTTT
CASSLGQGENTIYF
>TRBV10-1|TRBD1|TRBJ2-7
TGCGCCACATTGAACCGGGACAGGGGGTACGAGCAGTACTTC
CATLNRDRGYEQYF
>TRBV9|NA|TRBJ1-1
TGTGCCAGCAGCGTCAGACAGTTTGACACTGAAGCTTTCTTT
CASSVRQFDTEAFF
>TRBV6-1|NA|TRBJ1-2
TGTGCCAGCCGGACAGCTTTAGTCTATGGCTACACCTTC
CASRTALVYGYTF
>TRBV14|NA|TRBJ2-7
TGTGCCAGCAGCCAGCCCGACAGCGCCTACGAGCAGTACTTC
CASSQPDSAYEQYF
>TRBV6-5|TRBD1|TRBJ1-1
TGTGCCAGCAGTTACTCGACAGGGAGGAACACTGAAGCTTTCTTT
CASSYSTGRNTEAFF
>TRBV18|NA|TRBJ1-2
TGTGCCAGCTCACTCGATCCACAACCCAACTATGGCTACACCTTC
CASSLDPQPNYGYTF
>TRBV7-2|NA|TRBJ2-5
TGTGCCAGCACCTCCTACCAAGAGACCCAGTACTTC
CASTSYQETQYF
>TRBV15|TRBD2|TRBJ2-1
TGTGCCACCAGCAGGGGTAACTCGGGGGGGCCATACAATGAGCAGTTCTTC
CATSRGNSGGPYNEQFF
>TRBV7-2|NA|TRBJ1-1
TGTGCCAGCAGCTTAAACAGGCTTGAAGCTTTCTTT
CASSLNRLEAFF
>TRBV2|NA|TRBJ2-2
TGTGCCAGCAGGGTGGAAGGGGTGGCCGGGGAGCTGTTTTTT
CASRVEGVAGELFF
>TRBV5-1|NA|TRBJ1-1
TGCGCCAGCAGCTTGGACCCAGGGAGGGACACTGAAGATTTCTTT
CASSLDPGRDTEDFF
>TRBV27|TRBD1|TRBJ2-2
TGTGCCAGCAGTTTTGATTTGGTTAGGGGGCCCACCGGGGAGCTGTTTTTT
CASSFDLVRGPTGELFF
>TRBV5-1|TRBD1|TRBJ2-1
TGCGCCAGCAGCCCCCATGGGGACAGCTCGAATGAGCAGTTCTTC
CASSPHGDSSNEQFF
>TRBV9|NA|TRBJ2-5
TGTGCCAGCAGCGTAACCGCGGGGATAGAGACCCAGTACTTC
CASSVTAGIETQYF
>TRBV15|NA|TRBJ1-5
TGTGCCACCAGCAGAACCTACGGGACATATAGCAATCAGCCCCAGCATTTT
CATSRTYGTYSNQPQHF
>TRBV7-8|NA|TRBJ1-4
TGTGCCAGCAGCTCGCCGGACAAGCAGAATGAAAAACTGTTTTTT
CASSSPDKQNEKLFF
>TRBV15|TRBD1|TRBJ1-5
TGTGCCACCAGCAGCTTCGGACAGGGCAATCAGCCCCAGCATTTT
CATSSFGQGNQPQHF
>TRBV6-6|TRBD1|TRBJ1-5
TGTGCCAGCAGGCCGGGACAGGGTCAGCCCCAGCATTTT
CASRPGQGQPQHF
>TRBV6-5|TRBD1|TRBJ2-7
TGTGCCAGCAGGGTTTCCGGGACAGGTCAAGGCGAGCAGTACTTC
CASRVSGTGQGEQYF
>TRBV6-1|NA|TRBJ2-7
TGTGCCAGCAGTGCCAGGCGCTCCTACGAGCAGTACTTC
CASSARRSYEQYF
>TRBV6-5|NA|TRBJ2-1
TGTGCCCGGGAAAATGAGCAGTTCTTC
CARENEQFF
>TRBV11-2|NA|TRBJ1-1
TGTGCCAGCAGCTTTGATCGCGACTTAACTGAAGCTTTCTTT
CASSFDRDLTEAFF
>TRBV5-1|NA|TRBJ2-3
TGCGCCAGCACCCTACCTGGTCCCACAGATACGCAGTATTTT
CASTLPGPTDTQYF
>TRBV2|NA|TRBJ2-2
TGTGCCAGCAGTGCGGGTACAAGACTCACCGGGGAGCTGTTTTTT
CASSAGTRLTGELFF
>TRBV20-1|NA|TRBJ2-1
TGCAGTGCTCACAGTATCAATGAGCAGTTCTTC
CSAHSINEQFF
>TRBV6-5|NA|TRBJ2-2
TGTGCCAGCAGTTACTCTTCAGGCTCGAACACCGGGGAGCTGTTTTTT
CASSYSSGSNTGELFF
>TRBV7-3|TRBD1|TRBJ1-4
TGTGCCAGCAGCTTAGGGCAGGGGGCTAATGAAAAACTGTTTTTT
CASSLGQGANEKLFF
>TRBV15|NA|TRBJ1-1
TGTGCCACCAGCAGGGCCCCCGGGGGGGTAGGGAACACTGAAGCTTTCTTT
CATSRAPGGVGNTEAFF
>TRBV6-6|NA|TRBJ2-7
TGTGCCAGCAGTTTCCAGCGATCCGAGCAGTACTTC
CASSFQRSEQYF
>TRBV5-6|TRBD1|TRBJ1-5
TGTGCCAGCAGCCCCACAGGGGGTCTGAATCAGCACCAGCATTTT
CASSPTGGLNQHQHF
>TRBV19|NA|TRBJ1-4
TGTGCCAGTACCTACTCGGGGAGAGCAACTAATGAAAAACTGTTTTTT
CASTYSGRATNEKLFF
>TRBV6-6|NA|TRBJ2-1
TGTGCCAGCAGCCCCGACATGAGCTCCTACAATGAGCAGTTCTTC
CASSPDMSSYNEQFF
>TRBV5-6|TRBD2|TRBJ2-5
TGTGCCAGCAGCTTGGTGCTAGCGGGGGGAGCAGTAGACCAGTACTTC
CASSLVLAGGAVDQYF
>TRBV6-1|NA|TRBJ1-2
TGTGCCAGCAGTGAAGTCCCCCGTTATGGCTACACCTTC
CASSEVPRYGYTF
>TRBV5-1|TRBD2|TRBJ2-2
TGCGCCAGCAGGGGTCTAAGCGGGGGGCTCGCCGGGGAGCTGTTTTTT
CASRGLSGGLAGELFF
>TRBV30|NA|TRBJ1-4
TGTGCTTTGACTGAGGCAACTAATGAAAAACTGTTTTTT
CALTEATNEKLFF
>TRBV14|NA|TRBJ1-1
TGTGCCAGCAGTCACGGACAGAACACTGAAGCTTTCTTT
CASSHGQNTEAFF
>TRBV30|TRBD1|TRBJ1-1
TGTGCCTGGAGTGCTAGGACAGGGATCTTTGAAGCTTTCTTT
CAWSARTGIFEAFF